This is a list of T cell receptor beta chains from one sample in a study of Graves' ophthalmopathy and Graves' hyperthyroidism. MiXCR, applied by TCRdb to the multiplex PCR reads, yields one record per CDR3 protein. The sample holds roughly 420,000 distinct CDR3 sequences, approximately 21% seen once. Sequenced input: peripheral blood. The receptors shown here come from a woman between 18 and 29 years old with stable Graves' hyperthyroidism. Each CDR3 is given with its conserved first and last residue. A D gene is named only where the DNA matches it firmly. A row's size may be missing; if present it is once, few, many or a size class.

clone_size d_call j_call v_call cdr3_nt cdr3_aa
many NA TRBJ1-1 TRBV7-9 TGTGCCAGCAGCTTATTGTCAGCTTTCTTT CASSLLSAFF
NA TRBD2 TRBJ2-5 TRBV20-1 TGCAGTGCTATCGGACTAGCGGGGGGGCGGGAGACCCAGTACTTC CSAIGLAGGRETQYF
NA TRBD2 TRBJ2-2 TRBV20-1 TGCAGTGCTAGACTAGCGGGACACGGGGAGCTGTTTTTT CSARLAGHGELFF
many NA TRBJ1-1 TRBV6-1 TGTGCCAGCAGTAGGGAGCCAGGGAGCACTGAAGCTTTCTTT CASSREPGSTEAFF
medium-sized NA TRBJ1-1 TRBV20-1 TGCAGTGCGGTACAGAATGAAGCTTTCTTT CSAVQNEAFF
many TRBD2 TRBJ2-5 TRBV20-1 TGCAGTGCTAGAGAACGGGGAGGGTCTAGCGGGAAATTTGGAAAAGAGACCCAGTACTTC CSARERGGSSGKFGKETQYF
many NA TRBJ2-5 TRBV6-2/TRBV6-3 TGTGCCAGCAGGAAACAGGGCGGGTACCAAGAGACCCAGTACTTC CASRKQGGYQETQYF
NA NA TRBJ1-5 TRBV12-3/TRBV12-4 TGTGCCAGCAGTTTACAGGCGCAACAGGGTTTTCAGCCCCAGCATTTT CASSLQAQQGFQPQHF
many NA TRBJ2-2 TRBV6-2/TRBV6-3 TGTGCCAGCAGTTACATACAGTCTTACACCGGGGAGCTGTTTTTT CASSYIQSYTGELFF
NA NA TRBJ1-2 TRBV12-3/TRBV12-4 TGTGCCAGCAGTTTAAGGACCCACTATGGCTACACCTTC CASSLRTHYGYTF
NA NA TRBJ1-1 TRBV4-1 TGCGCCAGCAGCCAAGTCGCAGGAAGGGGACACACTGAAGCTTGCTTT CASSQVAGRGHTEACF
many NA TRBJ2-5 TRBV6-5 TGTGCCAGCAGTTACTCGAGGGCAGGGGGGGGGACCCAGTACTTC CASSYSRAGGGTQYF
many TRBD1 TRBJ1-5 TRBV27 TGTGCCAGCAGTTTAGGAACAGGGGGCCATCAGCCCCAGCATTTT CASSLGTGGHQPQHF
many NA TRBJ1-6 TRBV20-1 TGCAGTGCTAGTACCCACAAGAAGGGCCCGAATTCACCCCTCCACTTT CSASTHKKGPNSPLHF
once NA TRBJ1-2 TRBV12-3/TRBV12-4 TGTGCCAGCAGCAGGGACGGAGATAACTATGGCTACACCTTC CASSRDGDNYGYTF
NA TRBD1 TRBJ1-2 TRBV19 TGTGCCAGTTCCCCGGGACAGGGGGAGCAAAGCTATGGCTACACCTTC CASSPGQGEQSYGYTF
many TRBD2 TRBJ2-5 TRBV6-5 TGTGCCAGCAGTTACCCGGGAGGCCTGGATCAAGAGACCCAGTACTTC CASSYPGGLDQETQYF
many NA TRBJ2-7 TRBV7-2 TGTGCCAGCAGCTCCAGAGGGCCGGGCTACTCCTACGAGCAGTACTTC CASSSRGPGYSYEQYF
many TRBD2 TRBJ2-5 TRBV4-1 TGCGCCAGCAGCCAAATACTAGCGGGAGGCCAAGAGACCCAGTACTTC CASSQILAGGQETQYF
few NA TRBJ1-3 TRBV12-3/TRBV12-4 TGTGCCAGCAGATCTCCGGGGAAATGGAGTACTGGAAACACCATATATTTT CASRSPGKWSTGNTIYF
NA NA TRBJ1-2 TRBV5-1 TGCGCCAGCAGCTTGAGGGTATCCACTCCTTCCTATGGCTACACCTTC CASSLRVSTPSYGYTF
NA TRBD1 TRBJ2-2 TRBV6-1 TGTGCCAGCAGTACCGGACAGGGGCGGACCGGGGAGCTGTTTTTT CASSTGQGRTGELFF
NA NA TRBJ2-2 TRBV20-1 TGCAGTGCTGCCAGCCTCGGGAGCGGGACCGGGGAGCTGTTTTTT CSAASLGSGTGELFF
many NA TRBJ2-5 TRBV5-1 TGCGCCAGCAGCTTGGAAAGCGTCCAAGAGACCCAGTACTTC CASSLESVQETQYF
many NA TRBJ2-4 TRBV9 TGTGCCAGCAGCGTAGGGTCTGGAGGGGTAGACATTCAGTACTTC CASSVGSGGVDIQYF
NA TRBD1 TRBJ2-5 TRBV5-6 TGTGCCAGCAGCGACGGACAGGGCGGCCAAGAGACCCAGTACTTC CASSDGQGGQETQYF
many TRBD1 TRBJ1-2 TRBV4-1 TGCGCCAGCAGCCACAGGGGGCGGACGGCTTCTCAAAATAACTATGGCTACACCTTC CASSHRGRTASQNNYGYTF
many NA TRBJ1-5 TRBV12-3/TRBV12-4 TGTGCCAGCAGTCACCCTCAGGGGACGCAGCCCCAGCATTTT CASSHPQGTQPQHF
many TRBD2 TRBJ2-2 TRBV20-1 TGCAGTGCTCAGGGACTAGCGGTCGGGGAGCTGTTTTTT CSAQGLAVGELFF
many NA TRBJ1-2 TRBV12-3/TRBV12-4 TGTGCCAGCCGCCAACAGGGAAGACACTATGGCTACACCTTC CASRQQGRHYGYTF
NA TRBD1 TRBJ1-5 TRBV24-1 TGTGCCACCAGTGTCCGACAGGGGAGGCGCAATCAGCCCCAGCATTTT CATSVRQGRRNQPQHF
few NA TRBJ1-2 TRBV29-1 TGCAGCGCAGGACAGTACGGGAGTGGCTACACCTTC CSAGQYGSGYTF
many NA TRBJ1-2 TRBV28 TGTGCCAGCAGTGCCGCTCTTACGGACAACTATGGCTACACCTTC CASSAALTDNYGYTF
many NA TRBJ1-5 TRBV24-1 TGTGCCACCAGTGATACTTCTTATCAGCCCCAGCATTTT CATSDTSYQPQHF
many NA TRBJ1-1 TRBV6-1 TGTGCCAGCATGGTAACTAGGGGGGGTAGGGGCACTGAAGCTTTCTTT CASMVTRGGRGTEAFF
NA TRBD1 TRBJ2-5 TRBV12-3/TRBV12-4 TGTGCCAGCAGTGCCGGGACAGGGGGCATAGAGACCCAGTACTTC CASSAGTGGIETQYF
many NA TRBJ2-7 TRBV20-1 TGCAGTGCGTGGAGCTCTAGCGTACTGTACGAGCAGTACTTC CSAWSSSVLYEQYF
many TRBD2 TRBJ2-5 TRBV20-1 TGCAGTGCGGCATTACTAGCGGGAGGGGGAGAGACCCAGTACTTC CSAALLAGGGETQYF
many TRBD2 TRBJ2-7 TRBV2 TGTGCCAGCAGTTCCCGGGGGGTTTCCGAGCAGTACTTC CASSSRGVSEQYF
NA NA TRBJ2-7 TRBV28 TGTGCCAGCAGTTCCCCCAGTTCGGGTTCCTCCTACGAGCAGTACTTC CASSSPSSGSSYEQYF
many TRBD1 TRBJ2-3 TRBV10-3 TGTGCCATCGGGGACAGGGGAGATACGCAGTATTTT CAIGDRGDTQYF
many TRBD1 TRBJ1-1 TRBV29-1 TGCAGCGTGGCTAAGACAGGGCCGAACACTGAAGCTTTCTTT CSVAKTGPNTEAFF
many TRBD1 TRBJ1-2 TRBV28 TGTGCCAGCAGCACACAGGGGTACTATGGCTACACCTTC CASSTQGYYGYTF
NA NA TRBJ1-1 TRBV6-5 TGTGCCAGCAGGTACATCAGGGGAACTGATGCTTTCTTT CASRYIRGTDAFF
many NA TRBJ2-7 TRBV27 TGTGCCAGCAGTTTCCAAGCAGGTTACTACGAGCAGTACTTC CASSFQAGYYEQYF
NA NA TRBJ1-2 TRBV6-5 TGTGCCAGCAGTTACCCAGACAGCCATGGCTACGACACCTTC CASSYPDSHGYDTF
NA TRBD2 TRBJ2-7 TRBV12-3/TRBV12-4 TGTGCCAGTCCTCGACTAGCGGGAGAGTACGAGCAGTACTTC CASPRLAGEYEQYF